The clone carrying this TCR beta chain occurred once. Its matching antigen is unknown. The source of the sample is a study of cytomegalovirus exposure and HLA in healthy donors. The V end was cut by 3 bases, the J end by 0 bases, with 20 bases between. Germline-derived CDR1 and CDR2 are SNHLY and FYNNEI. The CDR3 has 18 amino acids. Points from the study as a whole: Researchers reported from a later analysis that most CMV-associated TCR beta chains appeared HLA-restricted. A missense DCLRE1C variant was associated with V- and J-gene trimming of TCR beta chains in a later analysis, and an independent cohort replicated the association.

PCR primers comprised 60 Vbeta and 13 Jbeta primers. Assay used: immunoSEQ multiplex PCR; TCRdb lists only in-frame clones, some missing. The data show 100,000 to 120,000 clones, about 80% seen once. The V gene is TRBV2, the J gene TRBJ1-1; D is possibly TRBD1 (6 bases). This sequence was found in a middle-aged man in good health and CMV-seropositive. The sequencing sample was made of PBMCs. The CDR3 DNA reads as TGTGCCAGCAGTGATCGGGACACGACCTGGCGTATGAACACTGAAGCTTTCTTT. Protein product: CASSDRDTTWRMNTEAFF.